Below, one T cell receptor (beta chain) is given with its context. Profiling relied on immunoSEQ multiplex PCR, and the TCRdb table lists in-frame clones only, not all of them. This table has approximately 150,000 clones, approximately 86% appearing once. The data were obtained in a study of blood T cell repertoires in COVID-19. The CDR3 covers 13 residues. With 4 bases clipped from V and 5 bases from J, the junction kept 4 bases outside the gene matches. The germline CDR1 and CDR2 sequences are SGHRS and YFSETQ. The sequence came from a woman aged 55-70 years with acute or convalescent COVID-19. The chain is built from TRBV5-1 and TRBJ2-5, with TRBD2 matching 8 bases. The sequencing input was peripheral blood. CDR3 nucleotides: TGCGCCAGCAGCGGGACTAGTGGGGAGACCCAGTACTTC. This gives the protein CASSGTSGETQYF.